This T cell receptor (beta chain) was profiled in a study of T cell responses to AZD1222 COVID-19 vaccine. Findings and caveats of the study: In the spike-specific TCR repertoire, nearly half reportedly target unmutated variant regions. The sample set comprised mostly white British donors with more females, and clonal diversity was possibly underestimated. The study sampled repertoires only after the peak T cell response.

Sequenced by immunoSEQ multiplex PCR; TCRdb stores in-frame clones only, minus some. In the table there are approximately 150,000 clones, over 85% of which are singletons. CDR3 length equals 15 residues. V trimming: 5 bases; J trimming: 1 base; junction bases outside the gene matches: 3. Germline V gene lookup returns CDR1 MNHEY and CDR2 SVGAGI. Remarks on this clone: Its antigen is still unknown.

Analyses pooled second doses at about 4 or about 12 weeks. The sequence was collected from an adult who received the AZD1222 COVID-19 vaccine. The sequencing used peripheral blood, collected 28 days after the second AZD1222 dose. This chain uses TRBV6-5 with TRBJ1-5, with TRBD1 identical over 9 bases. CDR3 in DNA: TGTGCCAGCAGTAGGACAGGGGCGAGCAATCAGCCCCAGCATTTT. Translation gives CASSRTGASNQPQHF.